Listed below are T cell receptor beta chains from one sample, sequenced in a study of CD8+ T cells in alopecia areata. Sequencing was performed with immunoSEQ multiplex PCR; in TCRdb, only in-frame clones are kept and a portion is missing. The top ten hold approximately 0.99% of the sample, which has about 140,000 clones, 51% seen once. The sequenced sample was CD4+ T cells sorted from blood, obtained at week 0. The receptor set was obtained from a human donor with alopecia areata. Both conserved end residues are part of each CDR3. A D gene is named only where the DNA matches it firmly. Expanded clones get a size class; other rows say once, few or many, or leave the size out.

J gene: TRBJ2-6
clone size: NA
D gene: NA
V gene: TRBV19
CDR3 protein: CASSLIGANVLTF
CDR3 DNA: TGTGCCAGTAGTCTAATCGGGGCCAACGTCCTGACTTTC

J gene: TRBJ2-7
clone size: once
D gene: TRBD2
V gene: TRBV4-3
CDR3 protein: CASSLGLAAYEQYF
CDR3 DNA: TGCGCCAGCAGCCTAGGACTAGCGGCATACGAGCAGTACTTC

J gene: TRBJ2-3
clone size: NA
D gene: NA
V gene: TRBV29-1
CDR3 protein: CSVLDGTDTQYF
CDR3 DNA: TGCAGCGTTCTAGATGGCACAGATACGCAGTATTTT

J gene: TRBJ1-2
clone size: few
D gene: NA
V gene: TRBV30
CDR3 protein: CAWSVQEGYTF
CDR3 DNA: TGTGCCTGGAGTGTACAGGAGGGCTACACCTTC

J gene: TRBJ2-3
clone size: few
D gene: NA
V gene: TRBV2
CDR3 protein: CASSDRDTQYF
CDR3 DNA: TGTGCCAGCAGCGACAGAGATACGCAGTATTTT

J gene: TRBJ1-2
clone size: once
D gene: NA
V gene: TRBV29-1
CDR3 protein: CSVEGTLRGSGGYTF
CDR3 DNA: TGCAGCGTTGAGGGGACGCTCCGTGGGTCGGGTGGCTACACCTTC

J gene: TRBJ1-5
clone size: few
D gene: NA
V gene: TRBV29-1
CDR3 protein: CSVSWGRNQPQHF
CDR3 DNA: TGCAGCGTTTCGTGGGGGCGCAATCAGCCCCAGCATTTT

J gene: TRBJ1-2
clone size: NA
D gene: TRBD1
V gene: TRBV29-1
CDR3 protein: CSVADRDYGYTF
CDR3 DNA: TGCAGCGTAGCTGACAGGGACTATGGCTACACCTTC

J gene: TRBJ2-2
clone size: NA
D gene: NA
V gene: TRBV11-2
CDR3 protein: CASSRRGLKTGELFF
CDR3 DNA: TGTGCCAGCAGCAGGAGGGGGCTAAAGACCGGGGAGCTGTTTTTT

J gene: TRBJ2-3
clone size: few
D gene: NA
V gene: TRBV29-1
CDR3 protein: CSVEEQGTDTQYF
CDR3 DNA: TGCAGCGTTGAGGAACAGGGCACAGATACGCAGTATTTT

J gene: TRBJ2-1
clone size: few
D gene: NA
V gene: TRBV29-1
CDR3 protein: CSVEWWIGSTYNEQFF
CDR3 DNA: TGCAGCGTTGAATGGTGGATCGGCAGTACCTACAATGAGCAGTTCTTC

J gene: TRBJ2-1
clone size: NA
D gene: NA
V gene: TRBV7-2
CDR3 protein: CASSRDNEQFF
CDR3 DNA: TGTGCCAGCAGCCGTGACAATGAGCAGTTCTTC

J gene: TRBJ1-4
clone size: few
D gene: NA
V gene: TRBV6-5
CDR3 protein: CASRTVGSGNEKLFF
CDR3 DNA: TGTGCCAGCAGAACAGTAGGCAGTGGTAATGAAAAACTGTTTTTT

J gene: TRBJ1-3
clone size: few
D gene: NA
V gene: TRBV5-1
CDR3 protein: CASSPAGAPGNTIYF
CDR3 DNA: TGCGCCAGCAGCCCGGCGGGGGCACCTGGAAACACCATATATTTT

J gene: TRBJ1-5
clone size: NA
D gene: TRBD1
V gene: TRBV5-1
CDR3 protein: CASSSQGESNQPQHF
CDR3 DNA: TGCGCCAGCAGCTCACAGGGGGAAAGCAATCAGCCCCAGCATTTT

J gene: TRBJ1-2
clone size: NA
D gene: NA
V gene: TRBV6-5
CDR3 protein: CASSQDRGYTF
CDR3 DNA: TGTGCCAGCAGCCAGGACCGTGGCTACACCTTC

J gene: TRBJ1-1
clone size: NA
D gene: NA
V gene: TRBV29-1
CDR3 protein: CSVLGFLKNTEAFF
CDR3 DNA: TGCAGCGTTCTGGGGTTTTTGAAGAACACTGAAGCTTTCTTT

J gene: TRBJ2-7
clone size: few
D gene: NA
V gene: TRBV28
CDR3 protein: CASSFRPGQTNQQYF
CDR3 DNA: TGTGCCAGCAGTTTCCGCCCCGGGCAGACGAATCAGCAGTACTTC